The 5 T cell receptor beta chains below come from one sample, sequenced in a study of OX40 agonist ivuxolimab in advanced cancers. Measured with immunoSEQ multiplex PCR; TCRdb has only the in-frame clones, and not every one. The sample consists of approximately 41,000 clones, 70% to 90% of them appearing once. This specimen was CD4+ or CD8+ T cells sorted from blood, taken in a trial of the OX40 agonist ivuxolimab. The receptor source for this set is an adult with an advanced solid tumor such as melanoma, head and neck, liver or kidney cancer.

The V and J genes are TRBV5-4 and TRBJ1-3; D gene uncertain. Germline assignment: CDR1 SGHNT and CDR2 YYREEE (reference sequence). Trimming stripped 1 base from V and 4 bases from J, with 9 bases between. The CDR3 length is 14 residues. The CDR3 loop is CASSLTLAGNTIYF. The CDR3 DNA reads as TGTGCCAGCAGCTTGACTCTAGCCGGAAACACCATATATTTT.

The chain links TRBV5-1 to TRBJ2-7; D not resolved. V was cut by 2 bases and J by 2 bases, with 8 bases left in between. Looked up from germline, CDR1 is SGHRS and CDR2 is YFSETQ. CDR3 length: 13 amino acids. The CDR3 bases are TGCGCCAGCAGCTTTGATAGAACCTACGAGCAGTACTTC. It is translated as CASSFDRTYEQYF.

This clone has just one count. CDR3 nucleotides: TGTGCCAGCAGCGGACAGGGGGATGAAGCTTTCTTT. Amino acid sequence: CASSGQGDEAFF. The gene calls are TRBV9 and TRBJ1-1; 9 bases agree with TRBD1. Trimming at V came to 3 bases and at J to 7 bases, leaving 1 base not matched to a gene. CDR3 size: 12 residues. Germline loops: CDR1 SGDLS, CDR2 YYNGEE.

The chain has TRBV29-1 and TRBJ1-1; possible D gene TRBD1, 6 bases. Trimming took 3 bases from V and 0 from J, leaving 8 bases between them. The germline V gene has CDR1 SQVTM and CDR2 ANQGSEA. CDR3 size: 13 residues. CDR3 in amino acids: CSVEQGMNTEAFF. The CDR3 DNA sequence: TGCAGCGTTGAGCAGGGGATGAACACTGAAGCTTTCTTT.

This clone was recorded once. The J gene is TRBJ1-2, the V gene TRBV7-9, with a tentative D call TRBD1 (5 bases). Trimming stripped 8 bases from V and 6 bases from J, with 13 bases between. The germline V gene encodes CDR1 SEHNR and CDR2 FQNEAQ (reference sequence). This CDR3 has 12 residues. The CDR3 DNA sequence: TGTGCCAGCGCAATGGGGCGTGATGGCTACACCTTC. This translates into CASAMGRDGYTF.